Here is one TCR beta chain with its context. The CDR3 totals 13 residues. V dropped 3 bases and J dropped 6; count of bases not matched to a gene: 5. The entry originates in a study of control samples from healthy donors and cancer patients. TCRdb's table, derived via immunoSEQ multiplex PCR, lists solely in-frame clones and lacks some. The sample gives 150,000 or so clones, 80% to 95% of which show up once; 5% to 7% is in the top ten. Sequencing was carried out using blood. The receptor was isolated from a man younger than 35 in good health. The V and J genes are TRBV12-3 or TRBV12-4 and TRBJ2-7, with TRBD2 identical over 7 bases. Here the CDR3 reads CASSFRQRGEQYF. CDR3 nucleotides: TGTGCCAGCAGTTTTCGACAGCGGGGCGAGCAGTACTTC.